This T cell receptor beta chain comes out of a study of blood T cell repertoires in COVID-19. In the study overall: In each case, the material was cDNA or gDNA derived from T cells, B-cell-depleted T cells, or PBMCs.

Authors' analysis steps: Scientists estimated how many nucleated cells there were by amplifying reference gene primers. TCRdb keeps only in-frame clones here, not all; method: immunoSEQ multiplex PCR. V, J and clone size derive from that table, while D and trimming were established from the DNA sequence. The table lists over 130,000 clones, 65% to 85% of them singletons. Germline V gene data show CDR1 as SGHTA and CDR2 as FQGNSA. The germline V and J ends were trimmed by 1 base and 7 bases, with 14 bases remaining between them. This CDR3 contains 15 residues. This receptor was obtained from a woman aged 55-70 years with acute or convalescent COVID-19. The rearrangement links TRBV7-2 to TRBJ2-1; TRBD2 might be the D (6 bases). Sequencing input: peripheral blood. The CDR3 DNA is TGTGCCAGCAGCTTAGGGCCGGGAGTAGCGAATGAGCAGTTCTTC. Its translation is CASSLGPGVANEQFF. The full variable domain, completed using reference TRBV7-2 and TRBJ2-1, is GAGVSQSPSNKVTEKGKDVELRCDPISGHTALYWYRQSLGQGLEFLIYFQGNSAPDKSGLPSDRFSAERTGGSVSTLTIQRTQQEDSAVYLCASSLGPGVANEQFFGPGTRLTVL.